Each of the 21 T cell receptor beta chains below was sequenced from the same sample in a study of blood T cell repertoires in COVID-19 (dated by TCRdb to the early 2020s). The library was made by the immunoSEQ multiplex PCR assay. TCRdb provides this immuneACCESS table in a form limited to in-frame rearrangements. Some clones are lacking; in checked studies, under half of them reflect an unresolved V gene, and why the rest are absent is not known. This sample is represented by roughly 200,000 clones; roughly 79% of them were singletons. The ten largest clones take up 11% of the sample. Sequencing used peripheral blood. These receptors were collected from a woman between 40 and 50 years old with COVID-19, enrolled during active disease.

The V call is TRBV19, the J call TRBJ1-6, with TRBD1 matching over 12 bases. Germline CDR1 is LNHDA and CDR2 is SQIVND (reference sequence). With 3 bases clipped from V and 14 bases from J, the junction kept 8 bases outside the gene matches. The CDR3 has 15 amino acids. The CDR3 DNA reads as TGTGCCAGTAGTATCCGGGGACAGGGGGCCCGAACCCTCCACTTT. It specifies CASSIRGQGARTLHF.

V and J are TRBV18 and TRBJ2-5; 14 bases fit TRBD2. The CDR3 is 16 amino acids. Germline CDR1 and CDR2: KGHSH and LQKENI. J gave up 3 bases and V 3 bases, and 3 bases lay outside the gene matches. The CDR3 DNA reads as TGTGCCAGCTCACCGGCGGGACTAGCGGGGGAAGAGACCCAGTACTTC. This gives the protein CASSPAGLAGEETQYF.

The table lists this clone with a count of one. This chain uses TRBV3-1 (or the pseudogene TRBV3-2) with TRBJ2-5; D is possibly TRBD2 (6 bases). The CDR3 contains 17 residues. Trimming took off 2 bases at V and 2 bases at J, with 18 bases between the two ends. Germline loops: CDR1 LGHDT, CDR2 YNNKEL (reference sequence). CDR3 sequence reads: CASSQTLWGTSQETQYF. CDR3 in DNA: TGTGCCAGCAGCCAAACGTTGTGGGGGACTTCTCAAGAGACCCAGTACTTC.

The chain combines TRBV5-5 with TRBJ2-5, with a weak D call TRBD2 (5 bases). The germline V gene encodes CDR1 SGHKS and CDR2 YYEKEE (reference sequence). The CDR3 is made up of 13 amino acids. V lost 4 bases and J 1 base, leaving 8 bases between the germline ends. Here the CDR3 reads CASSPAGQETQYF. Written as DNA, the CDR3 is TGTGCCAGCAGCCCGGCGGGCCAAGAGACCCAGTACTTC.

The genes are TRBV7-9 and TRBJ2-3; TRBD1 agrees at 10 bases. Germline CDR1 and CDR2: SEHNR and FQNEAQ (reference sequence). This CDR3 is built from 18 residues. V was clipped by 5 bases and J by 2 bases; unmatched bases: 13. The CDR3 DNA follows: TGTGCCAGCAGCCCCCGGTCGGGGACAGGGGACCCCACAGATACGCAGTATTTT. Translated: CASSPRSGTGDPTDTQYF.

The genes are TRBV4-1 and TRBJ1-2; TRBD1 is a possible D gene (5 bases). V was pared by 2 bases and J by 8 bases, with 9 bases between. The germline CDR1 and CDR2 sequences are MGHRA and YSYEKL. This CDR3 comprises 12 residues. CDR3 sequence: CASSQSGPGYTF. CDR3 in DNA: TGCGCCAGCAGCCAATCAGGGCCCGGCTACACCTTC.

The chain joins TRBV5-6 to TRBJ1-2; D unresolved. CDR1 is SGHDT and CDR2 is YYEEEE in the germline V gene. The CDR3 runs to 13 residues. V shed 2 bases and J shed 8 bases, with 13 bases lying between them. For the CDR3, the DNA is TGTGCCAGCAGCTTCCGGGCCCCGGGGGGCTACACCTTC. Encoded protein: CASSFRAPGGYTF.

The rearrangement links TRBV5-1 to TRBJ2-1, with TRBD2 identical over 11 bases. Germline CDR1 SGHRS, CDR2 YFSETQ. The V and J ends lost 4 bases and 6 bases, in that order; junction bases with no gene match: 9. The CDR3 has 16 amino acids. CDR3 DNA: TGCGCCAGCAGCGCTCCGACTAGCGGGATAGCCAATGAGCAGTTCTTC. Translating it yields CASSAPTSGIANEQFF.

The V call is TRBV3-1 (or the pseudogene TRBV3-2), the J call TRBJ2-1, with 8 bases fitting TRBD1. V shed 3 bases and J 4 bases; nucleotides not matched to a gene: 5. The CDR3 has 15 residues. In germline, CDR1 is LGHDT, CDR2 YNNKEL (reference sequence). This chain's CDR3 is CASSQQGAGYNEQFF. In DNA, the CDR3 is TGTGCCAGCAGCCAGCAGGGGGCGGGTTACAATGAGCAGTTCTTC.

The CDR3 region is CASSGGDGRAYYEQYF. CDR3 nucleotides: TGTGCCAGCAGCGGCGGGGACGGGAGGGCCTACTACGAGCAGTACTTC. The chain uses TRBV5-6 and TRBJ2-7; 8 nucleotides line up with TRBD2. V lost 4 bases, J lost 3 bases, and 12 bases stayed unmatched. The CDR3 extends over 16 amino acids. Looked up from germline, CDR1 is SGHDT and CDR2 is YYEEEE.

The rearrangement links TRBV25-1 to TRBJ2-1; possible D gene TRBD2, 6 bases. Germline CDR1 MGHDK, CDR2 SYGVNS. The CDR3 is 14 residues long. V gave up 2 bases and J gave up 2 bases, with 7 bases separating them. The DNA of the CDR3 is TGTGCCAGCAGTGAAAGGAGGGCCTACAATGAGCAGTTCTTC. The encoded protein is CASSERRAYNEQFF.

CDR3 DNA sequence: TGTGCCAGTAGTAGATCCGGGACAGGGGGTGAAGAGACCCAGTACTTC. It translates to CASSRSGTGGEETQYF. V and J are TRBV19 and TRBJ2-5; 11 bases agree with TRBD1. The length of the CDR3 is 16 residues. Unmatched junction bases numbered 7, after V lost 4 bases and J lost 3 bases. Germline V gene lookup returns CDR1 LNHDA and CDR2 SQIVND (reference sequence). Looking up the rest from reference TRBV19 and TRBJ2-5 gives the full variable domain: DGGITQSPKYLFRKEGQNVTLSCEQNLNHDAMYWYRQDPGQGLRLIYYSQIVNDFQKGDIAEGYSVSREKKESFPLTVTSAQKNPTAFYLCASSRSGTGGEETQYFGPGTRLLVL.

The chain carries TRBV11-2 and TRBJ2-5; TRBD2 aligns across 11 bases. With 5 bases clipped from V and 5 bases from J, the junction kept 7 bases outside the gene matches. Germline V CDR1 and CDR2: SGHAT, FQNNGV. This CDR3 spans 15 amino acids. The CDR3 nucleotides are TGTGCCAGCAGCATTCATAGCGGGGGGGCCGAGACCCAGTACTTC. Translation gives CASSIHSGGAETQYF.

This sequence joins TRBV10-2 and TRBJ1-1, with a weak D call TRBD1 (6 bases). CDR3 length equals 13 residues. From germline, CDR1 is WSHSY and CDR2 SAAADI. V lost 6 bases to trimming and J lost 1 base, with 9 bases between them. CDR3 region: CASRGTQNTEAFF. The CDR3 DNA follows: TGCGCCAGCAGGGGGACACAGAACACTGAAGCTTTCTTT.

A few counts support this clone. The CDR3 region is CASSLGAGGVDTQYF. DNA for the CDR3: TGCGCCAGCAGCTTGGGAGCGGGAGGAGTAGATACGCAGTATTTT. The V and J genes are TRBV5-1 and TRBJ2-3; 9 bases align to TRBD2. Looked up from germline, CDR1 is SGHRS and CDR2 is YFSETQ. This CDR3 spans 15 amino acids. V lost 0 bases, J lost 5 bases, and 4 bases stayed unmatched.

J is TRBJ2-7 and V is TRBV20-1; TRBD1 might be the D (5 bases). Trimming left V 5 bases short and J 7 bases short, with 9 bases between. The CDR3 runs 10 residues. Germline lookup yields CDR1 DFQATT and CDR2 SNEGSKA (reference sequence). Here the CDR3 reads CSAYTGEQYF. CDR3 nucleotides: TGCAGTGCTTATACAGGAGAGCAGTACTTC.

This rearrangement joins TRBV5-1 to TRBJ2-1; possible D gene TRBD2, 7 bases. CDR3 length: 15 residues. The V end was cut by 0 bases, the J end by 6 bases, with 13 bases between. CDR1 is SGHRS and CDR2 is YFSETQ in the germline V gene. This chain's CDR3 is CASSLAYAGANEQFF. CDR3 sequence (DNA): TGCGCCAGCAGCTTGGCCTACGCGGGGGCCAATGAGCAGTTCTTC. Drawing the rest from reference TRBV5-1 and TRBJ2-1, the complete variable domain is KAGVTQTPRYLIKTRGQQVTLSCSPISGHRSVSWYQQTPGQGLQFLFEYFSETQRNKGNFPGRFSGRQFSNSRSEMNVSTLELGDSALYLCASSLAYAGANEQFFGPGTRLTVL.

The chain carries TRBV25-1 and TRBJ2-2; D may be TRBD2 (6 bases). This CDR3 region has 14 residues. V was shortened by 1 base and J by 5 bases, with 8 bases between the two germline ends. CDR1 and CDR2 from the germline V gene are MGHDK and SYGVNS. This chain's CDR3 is CASSELEGTGELFF. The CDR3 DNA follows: TGTGCCAGCAGTGAATTGGAGGGTACCGGGGAGCTGTTTTTT.

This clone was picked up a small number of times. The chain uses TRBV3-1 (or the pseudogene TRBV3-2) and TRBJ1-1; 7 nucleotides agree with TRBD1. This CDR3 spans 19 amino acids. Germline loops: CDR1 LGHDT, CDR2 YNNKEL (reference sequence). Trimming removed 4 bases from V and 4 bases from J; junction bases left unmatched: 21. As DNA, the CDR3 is TGTGCCAGCAGCCCTACACTACAGAGAGGGGGCGCGAGGAGCACTGAAGCTTTCTTT. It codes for CASSPTLQRGGARSTEAFF.

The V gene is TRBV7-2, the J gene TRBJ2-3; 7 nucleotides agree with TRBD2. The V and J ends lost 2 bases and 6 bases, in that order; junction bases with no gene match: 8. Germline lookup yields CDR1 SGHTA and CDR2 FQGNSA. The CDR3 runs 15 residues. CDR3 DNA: TGTGCCAGCAGCTTATGGGGGGGGATTGGGGATACGCAGTATTTT. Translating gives CASSLWGGIGDTQYF.

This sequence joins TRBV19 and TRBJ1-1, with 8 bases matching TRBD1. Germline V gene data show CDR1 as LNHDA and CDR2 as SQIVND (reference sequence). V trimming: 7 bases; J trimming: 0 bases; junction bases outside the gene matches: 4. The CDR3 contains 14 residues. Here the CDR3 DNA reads TGTGCCAGTACCCCGACAGGGGTGAACACTGAAGCTTTCTTT. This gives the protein CASTPTGVNTEAFF.